This T cell receptor (beta chain) was identified during a study of shared clonotypes between healthy human individuals. Overall study results and limits: Depth of sequencing was expected to influence donor clonotype sharing.

Donors, healthy HIV-negative adults, lacked recent acute infections or vaccinations. Produced via immunoSEQ multiplex PCR; TCRdb's table is partial and in-frame only. In the table there are about 450,000 clones, less than 80% of which are singletons. Details on this clone: The antigen is undetermined.

This CDR3 spans 18 amino acids. CDR1 SGHVS and CDR2 FNYEAQ come from the germline V gene. The V segment lost 5 bases and the J segment 4 bases; nucleotides outside the gene matches: 11. The sequencing sample was made of PBMCs. This TCR derives from a woman between 40 and 50 years old in good health. Some clones in this sample may be carry-over from other donors' samples. The chain uses TRBV7-6 and TRBJ2-1; 13 bases fit TRBD2. The CDR3 region has the DNA TGTGCCAGCAGCCCGCGACTAGCGGGAGGTACCCCTTACAATGAGCAGTTCTTC. Protein product: CASSPRLAGGTPYNEQFF.